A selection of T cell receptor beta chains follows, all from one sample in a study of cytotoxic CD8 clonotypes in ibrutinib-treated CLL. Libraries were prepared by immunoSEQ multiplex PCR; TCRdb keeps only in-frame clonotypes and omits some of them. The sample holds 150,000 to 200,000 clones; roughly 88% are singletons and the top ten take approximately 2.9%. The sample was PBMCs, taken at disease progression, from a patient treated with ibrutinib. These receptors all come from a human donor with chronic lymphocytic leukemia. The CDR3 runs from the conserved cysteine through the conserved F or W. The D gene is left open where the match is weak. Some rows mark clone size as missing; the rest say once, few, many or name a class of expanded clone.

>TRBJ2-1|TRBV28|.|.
CASSPLSWGDNEQFF
TGTGCCAGCAGTCCCTTGAGTTGGGGAGACAATGAGCAGTTCTTC
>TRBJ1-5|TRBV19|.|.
CASTLGNQPQHF
TGTGCCAGTACCCTGGGCAATCAGCCCCAGCATTTT
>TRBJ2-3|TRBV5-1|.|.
CASSVTGAPDTQYF
TGCGCCAGCAGCGTAACGGGAGCCCCAGATACGCAGTATTTT
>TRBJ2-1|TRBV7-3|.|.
CASSLNTGLHSYNEQFF
TGTGCCAGCAGCTTAAATACAGGGCTCCACTCCTACAATGAGCAGTTCTTC
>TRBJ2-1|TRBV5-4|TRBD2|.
CASSSGTSGKLYGEQFF
TGTGCCAGCAGCTCAGGGACTAGCGGGAAGTTATACGGTGAGCAGTTCTTC
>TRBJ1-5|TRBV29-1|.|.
CSVGIGPQHF
TGCAGCGTTGGAATCGGGCCCCAGCATTTT
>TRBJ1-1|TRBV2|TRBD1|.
CASSSQGANTEAFF
TGTGCCAGCAGTTCCCAGGGGGCGAACACTGAAGCTTTCTTT
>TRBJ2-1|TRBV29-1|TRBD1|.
CSVHRSGQGYDEQFF
TGCAGCGTCCACCGGTCGGGACAGGGCTATGATGAGCAGTTCTTC
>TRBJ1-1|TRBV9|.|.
CASRGYNTEAFF
TGTGCCAGCAGAGGATACAACACTGAAGCTTTCTTT
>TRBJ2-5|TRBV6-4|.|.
CASSDNGETQYF
TGTGCCAGCAGTGACAACGGGGAGACCCAGTACTTC
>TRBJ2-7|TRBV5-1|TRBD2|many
CASSSGLAGLFWEQYF
TGCGCCAGCAGCTCCGGACTAGCGGGTCTCTTCTGGGAGCAGTACTTC
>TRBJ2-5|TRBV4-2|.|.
CASSQEWRKETQYF
TGTGCCAGCAGCCAGGAGTGGAGGAAGGAGACCCAGTACTTC
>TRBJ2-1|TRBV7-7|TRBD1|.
CASSLDVRTGKYNEQFF
TGTGCTAGCAGCTTAGACGTTCGGACAGGGAAATACAATGAGCAGTTCTTC
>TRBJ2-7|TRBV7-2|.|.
CASSLYGFAYEQYF
TGTGCCAGCAGCTTATATGGATTCGCCTACGAGCAGTACTTC
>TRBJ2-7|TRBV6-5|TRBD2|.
CASSYSGVAGDYEQYF
TGTGCCAGCAGTTACTCGGGAGTAGCGGGAGACTACGAGCAGTACTTC
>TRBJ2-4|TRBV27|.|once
CASSRSEPNIQYF
TGTGCCAGCAGTCGTAGCGAGCCAAACATTCAGTACTTC
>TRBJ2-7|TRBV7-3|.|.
CASSSTARANRRYCEQYF
TGTGCCAGCAGCTCGACCGCGCGGGCGAATAGGAGATATTGCGAGCAGTACTTC
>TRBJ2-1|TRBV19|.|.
CASSISLSSYNEQFF
TGTGCCAGTAGTATCAGCTTGAGCTCCTACAATGAGCAGTTCTTC
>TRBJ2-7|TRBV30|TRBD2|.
CAWSRASGRPKAYEQYF
TGTGCCTGGAGTAGGGCTAGCGGGAGGCCCAAAGCCTACGAGCAGTACTTC
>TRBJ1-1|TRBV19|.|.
CASTQRGGTEAFF
TGTGCCAGTACCCAAAGGGGGGGGACTGAAGCTTTCTTT
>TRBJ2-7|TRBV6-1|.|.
CASRDYKYEQYF
TGTGCCAGCAGGGACTATAAATACGAGCAGTACTTC
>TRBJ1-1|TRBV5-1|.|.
CASSLDSVVDTEAFF
TGCGCCAGCAGCTTGGACTCGGTAGTTGACACTGAAGCTTTCTTT
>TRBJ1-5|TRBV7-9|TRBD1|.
CASSRGDRPNQPQHF
TGTGCCAGCAGCCGAGGGGACAGGCCCAATCAGCCCCAGCATTTT
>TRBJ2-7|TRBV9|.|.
CASSVALAGPSYEQYF
TGTGCCAGCAGCGTAGCGCTTGCGGGACCTTCCTACGAGCAGTACTTC
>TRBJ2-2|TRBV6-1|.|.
CASGAGTGELFF
TGTGCCAGCGGTGCGGGAACCGGGGAGCTGTTTTTT
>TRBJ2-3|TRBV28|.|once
CASSFRGRGRTDTQYF
TGTGCCAGCAGTTTTCGTGGGCGGGGACGCACAGATACGCAGTATTTT
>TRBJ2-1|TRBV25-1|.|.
CASSEWGDNEQFF
TGTGCCAGCAGTGAATGGGGGGACAATGAGCAGTTCTTC
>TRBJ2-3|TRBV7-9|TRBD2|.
CASSLVVGRGTDTQYF
TGTGCCAGCAGCTTAGTTGTAGGGAGGGGCACAGATACGCAGTATTTT
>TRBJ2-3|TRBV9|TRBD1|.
CASSATGADTQYF
TGTGCCAGCAGCGCGACAGGGGCAGATACGCAGTATTTT
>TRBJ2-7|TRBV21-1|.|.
CASSKGSEGVYEQYF
TGTGCCAGCAGCAAAGGATCTGAAGGGGTCTACGAGCAGTACTTC
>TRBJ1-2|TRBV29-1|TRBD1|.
CSGGTGGTNYGYTF
TGCAGCGGAGGGACAGGGGGAACTAACTATGGCTACACCTTC
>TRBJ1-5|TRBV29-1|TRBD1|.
CSVAHRGLDQPQHF
TGCAGCGTTGCACACAGGGGTTTGGATCAGCCCCAGCATTTT
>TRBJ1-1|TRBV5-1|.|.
CASSLDRNMNTEAFF
TGCGCCAGCAGCTTGGATCGGAACATGAACACTGAAGCTTTCTTT
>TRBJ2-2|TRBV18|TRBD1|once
CASSQSWDSTGELFF
TGTGCCAGCTCACAGTCTTGGGACAGCACCGGGGAGCTGTTTTTT
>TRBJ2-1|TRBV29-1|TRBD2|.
CSVEKDLSSGRGTYNEQFF
TGCAGCGTTGAAAAAGATCTGTCTAGCGGGAGGGGCACCTACAATGAGCAGTTCTTC
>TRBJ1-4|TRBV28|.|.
CATEFVKKLFF
TGTGCCACCGAATTTGTAAAAAAACTGTTTTTT
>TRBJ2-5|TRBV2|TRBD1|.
CASRLTGGQETQYF
TGTGCCAGCAGATTGACAGGGGGCCAAGAGACCCAGTACTTC
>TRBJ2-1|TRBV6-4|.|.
CASSPYPGGGNEQFF
TGTGCCAGCAGTCCTTACCCAGGCGGTGGCAATGAGCAGTTCTTC
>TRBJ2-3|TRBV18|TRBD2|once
CASSPTTSSGASTDTQYF
TGTGCCAGCTCACCAACGACATCTAGCGGGGCTAGCACAGATACGCAGTATTTT
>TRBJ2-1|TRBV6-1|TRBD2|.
CASSETPSGRPYNEQFF
TGTGCCAGCAGTGAAACCCCTAGCGGGAGGCCTTACAATGAGCAGTTCTTC
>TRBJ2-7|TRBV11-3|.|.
CASSFLDSYEQYF
TGTGCCAGCAGCTTCCTAGATTCCTACGAGCAGTACTTC
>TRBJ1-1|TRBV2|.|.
CASSVGRPGAFF
TGTGCCAGCAGTGTGGGGAGGCCAGGGGCTTTCTTT
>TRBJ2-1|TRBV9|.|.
CASSATGINEQFF
TGTGCCAGCAGCGCGACAGGAATCAATGAGCAGTTCTTC
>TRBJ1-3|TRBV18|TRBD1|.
CASSPNGQGAISGNTIYF
TGTGCCAGCTCACCAAACGGACAGGGGGCCATCTCTGGAAACACCATATATTTT
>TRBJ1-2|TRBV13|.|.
CASKRGGGYGYTF
TGTGCCAGCAAGCGGGGGGGCGGCTATGGCTACACCTTC
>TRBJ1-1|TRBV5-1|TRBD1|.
CASSLEPGQPNTEAFF
TGCGCCAGCAGCTTGGAACCGGGACAGCCGAACACTGAAGCTTTCTTT
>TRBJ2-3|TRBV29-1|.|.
CSVGRGTDTQYF
TGCAGCGTTGGGAGGGGCACAGATACGCAGTATTTT
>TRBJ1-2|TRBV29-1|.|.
CSVSGGVVEWYGYTF
TGCAGCGTAAGCGGGGGTGTAGTAGAGTGGTATGGCTACACCTTC
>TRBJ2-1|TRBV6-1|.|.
CASSEWGRQVSYNEQFF
TGTGCCAGCAGTGAGTGGGGGAGACAGGTATCCTACAATGAGCAGTTCTTC
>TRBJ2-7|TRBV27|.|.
CASSTRMGSSYEQYF
TGTGCCAGCAGTACAAGGATGGGGTCGTCCTACGAGCAGTACTTC
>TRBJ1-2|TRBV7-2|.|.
CASSLNSLFMYGYTF
TGTGCCAGCAGCTTAAATTCACTTTTTATGTATGGCTACACCTTC
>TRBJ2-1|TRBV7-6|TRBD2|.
CASRGLAGGSNEQFF
TGTGCCAGCAGGGGCCTAGCGGGAGGGAGCAATGAGCAGTTCTTC
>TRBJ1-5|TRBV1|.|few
CTSSNLGQGHYQPQHF
TGCACCAGCAGCAACCTAGGACAGGGGCACTATCAGCCCCAGCATTTT